This TCR beta chain was found in a study of beta chain features in type 1 diabetes. Study-wide findings and caveats: Here, the possible influence of HLA type (on TCRB rearrangement) remained unresolved. Naive, central memory and Treg TCRB repertoires seemed to resemble each other more closely in patients than they did in healthy donors.

The CDR3 is made up of 14 amino acids. Trimming removed 1 base at V and 4 bases at J, with 8 bases between. In germline, CDR1 is MNHNS, CDR2 SASEGT. Worth noting for this clone: The antigen remains unidentified.

Expressed TCRB transcripts were sequenced after all isolated RNA was converted to cDNA. Method: immunoSEQ multiplex PCR; TCRdb's copy keeps in-frame clones and lacks some. The data hold about 930,000 clones, with 17% observed a single time. The specimen was naive CD4+ T cells from blood. This sequence originates from a woman between 18 and 29 years old in good health. The V call is TRBV6-1, the J call TRBJ1-5, with D uncertain. In DNA, the CDR3 is TGTGCCAGCAGTGAAGTCGGCAGAAATCAGCCCCAGCATTTT. Protein product: CASSEVGRNQPQHF.